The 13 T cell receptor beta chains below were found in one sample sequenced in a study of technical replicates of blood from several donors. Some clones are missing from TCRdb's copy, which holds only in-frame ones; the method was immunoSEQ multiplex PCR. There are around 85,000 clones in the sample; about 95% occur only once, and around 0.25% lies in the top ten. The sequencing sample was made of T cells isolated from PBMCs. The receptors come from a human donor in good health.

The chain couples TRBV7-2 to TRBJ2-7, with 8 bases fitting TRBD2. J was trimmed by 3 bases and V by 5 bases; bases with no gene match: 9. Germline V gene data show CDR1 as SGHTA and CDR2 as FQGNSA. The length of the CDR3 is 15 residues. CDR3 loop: CASSPPGLGIYEQYF. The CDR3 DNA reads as TGTGCCAGCAGCCCCCCGGGACTAGGGATCTACGAGCAGTACTTC. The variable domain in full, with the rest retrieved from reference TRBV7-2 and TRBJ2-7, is GAGVSQSPSNKVTEKGKDVELRCDPISGHTALYWYRQSLGQGLEFLIYFQGNSAPDKSGLPSDRFSAERTGGSVSTLTIQRTQQEDSAVYLCASSPPGLGIYEQYFGPGTRLTVT.

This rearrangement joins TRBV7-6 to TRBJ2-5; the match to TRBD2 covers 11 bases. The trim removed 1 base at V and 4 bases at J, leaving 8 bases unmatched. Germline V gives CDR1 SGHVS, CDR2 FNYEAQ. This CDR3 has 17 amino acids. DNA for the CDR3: TGTGCCAGCAGCTTAGTAAAGTTAGCGGGGGGGAGAGAGACCCAGTACTTC. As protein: CASSLVKLAGGRETQYF.

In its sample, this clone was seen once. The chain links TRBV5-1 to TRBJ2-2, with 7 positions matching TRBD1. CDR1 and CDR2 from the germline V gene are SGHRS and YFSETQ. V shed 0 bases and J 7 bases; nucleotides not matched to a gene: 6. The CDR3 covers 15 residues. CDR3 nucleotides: TGCGCCAGCAGCTTGGAAGGACAGGTTGGCGGGGAGCTGTTTTTT. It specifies CASSLEGQVGGELFF. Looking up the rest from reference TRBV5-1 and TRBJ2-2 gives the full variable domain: KAGVTQTPRYLIKTRGQQVTLSCSPISGHRSVSWYQQTPGQGLQFLFEYFSETQRNKGNFPGRFSGRQFSNSRSEMNVSTLELGDSALYLCASSLEGQVGGELFFGEGSRLTVL.

This CDR3 reads CASSYPSPNYGYTF. Written as DNA, the CDR3 is TGTGCCAGCAGTTACCCAAGCCCTAACTATGGCTACACCTTC. V usage is TRBV6-5 and J usage is TRBJ1-2; D gene uncertain. CDR1 MNHEY and CDR2 SVGAGI come from the germline V gene. The CDR3 covers 14 residues. Between the trimmed V and J ends, which lost 2 bases and 0 bases, there was a span of 7 bases.

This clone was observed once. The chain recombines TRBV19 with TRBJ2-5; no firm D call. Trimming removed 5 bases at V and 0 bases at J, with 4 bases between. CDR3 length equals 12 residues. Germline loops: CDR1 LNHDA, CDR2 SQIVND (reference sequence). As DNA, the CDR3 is TGTGCCAGTAGTCTCGACCAAGAGACCCAGTACTTC. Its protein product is CASSLDQETQYF.

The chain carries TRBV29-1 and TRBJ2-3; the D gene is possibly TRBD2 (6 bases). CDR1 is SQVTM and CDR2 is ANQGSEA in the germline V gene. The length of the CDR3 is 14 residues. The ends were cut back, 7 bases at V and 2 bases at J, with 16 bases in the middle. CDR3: CSAALAVSTDTQYF. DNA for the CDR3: TGCAGCGCTGCTTTAGCGGTCTCCACAGATACGCAGTATTTT.

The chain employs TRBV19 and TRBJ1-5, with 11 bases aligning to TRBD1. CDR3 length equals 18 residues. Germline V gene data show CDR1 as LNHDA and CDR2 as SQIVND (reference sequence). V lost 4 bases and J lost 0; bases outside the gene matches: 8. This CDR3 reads CASSTRDRGFYSNQPQHF. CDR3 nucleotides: TGTGCCAGTAGTACGCGGGACAGGGGGTTCTATAGCAATCAGCCCCAGCATTTT.

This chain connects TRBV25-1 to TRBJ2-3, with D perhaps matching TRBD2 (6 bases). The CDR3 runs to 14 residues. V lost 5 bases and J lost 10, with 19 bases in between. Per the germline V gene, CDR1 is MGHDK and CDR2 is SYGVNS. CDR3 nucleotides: TGTGCCAGCAGTTTGAATCCTGCCGGGAGTTCGCAGTATTTT. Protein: CASSLNPAGSSQYF.

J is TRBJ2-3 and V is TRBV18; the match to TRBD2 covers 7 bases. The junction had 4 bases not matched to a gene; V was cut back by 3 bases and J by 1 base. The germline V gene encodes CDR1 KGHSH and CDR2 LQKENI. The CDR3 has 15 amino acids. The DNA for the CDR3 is TGTGCCAGCTCACCTGAGGCGGGGGGCACAGATACGCAGTATTTT. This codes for CASSPEAGGTDTQYF.

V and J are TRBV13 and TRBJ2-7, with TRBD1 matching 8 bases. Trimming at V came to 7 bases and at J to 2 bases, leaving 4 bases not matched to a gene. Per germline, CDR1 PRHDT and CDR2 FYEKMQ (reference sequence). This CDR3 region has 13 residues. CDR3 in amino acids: CASNKGQAYEQYF. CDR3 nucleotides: TGTGCCAGCAACAAGGGACAGGCCTACGAGCAGTACTTC.

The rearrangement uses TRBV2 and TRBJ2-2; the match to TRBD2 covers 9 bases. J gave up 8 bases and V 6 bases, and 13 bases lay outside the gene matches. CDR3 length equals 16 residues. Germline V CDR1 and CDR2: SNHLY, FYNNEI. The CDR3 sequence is CASSSGTSMSSGELFF. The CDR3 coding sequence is TGTGCCAGCAGCTCCGGGACTAGCATGAGTTCTGGGGAGCTGTTTTTT.

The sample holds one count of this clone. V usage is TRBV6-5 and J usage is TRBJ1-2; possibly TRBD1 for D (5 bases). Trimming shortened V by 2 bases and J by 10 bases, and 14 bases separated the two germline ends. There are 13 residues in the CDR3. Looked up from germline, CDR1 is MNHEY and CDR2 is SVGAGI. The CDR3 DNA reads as TGTGCCAGCAGTTACAGGCGGGAGGGGATCTACACCTTC. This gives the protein CASSYRREGIYTF.

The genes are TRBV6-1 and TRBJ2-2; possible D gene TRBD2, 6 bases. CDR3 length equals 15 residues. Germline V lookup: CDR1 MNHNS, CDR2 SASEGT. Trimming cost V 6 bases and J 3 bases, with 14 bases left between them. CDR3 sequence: CASRENWGDTGELFF. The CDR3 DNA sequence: TGTGCCAGCAGAGAAAATTGGGGGGACACCGGGGAGCTGTTTTTT.